The 12 T cell receptor beta chains in this list originate from one sample, sequenced in a study of glioma-infiltrating T cells after dendritic cell vaccination. Time point of the sample: after dendritic cell vaccination, including at tumor progression/relapse. The data were produced by immunoSEQ multiplex PCR, yet TCRdb's version contains in-frame clones alone and is incomplete. Of about 65,000 clones listed, about 89% are singletons. The starting material was blood, obtained after dendritic cell vaccination. Every receptor here comes from a human donor with glioblastoma.

The rearrangement joins TRBV4-3 to TRBJ1-5, with D possibly TRBD1 on 6 matching bases. Germline V lookup: CDR1 LGHNA, CDR2 YSLEER. Trimming removed 0 bases from V and 7 bases from J, with 16 bases in between. The CDR3 contains 16 residues. CDR3 DNA sequence: TGCGCCAGCAGCCAAGATCGGCAGGGGAACGGCCAGCCCCAGCATTTT. Its protein is CASSQDRQGNGQPQHF.

The chain carries TRBV2 and TRBJ2-2, with 8 bases that match TRBD1. Germline loops: CDR1 SNHLY, CDR2 FYNNEI. This CDR3 is built from 14 residues. J was trimmed by 3 bases and V by 6 bases; bases with no gene match: 3. This chain's CDR3 is CASRIQGDTGELFF. Here the CDR3 DNA reads TGTGCCAGCAGGATACAGGGGGACACCGGGGAGCTGTTTTTT.

The rearrangement links TRBV18 to TRBJ1-3, with D uncertain. Germline V gives CDR1 KGHSH, CDR2 LQKENI. V was trimmed by 3 bases and J by 0 bases, leaving 9 bases between them. There are 15 residues in the CDR3. The CDR3 is CASSPKGVSGNTIYF. The CDR3 DNA is TGTGCCAGCTCACCCAAAGGAGTCTCTGGAAACACCATATATTTT.

This chain connects TRBV9 to TRBJ1-1; D is undetermined. Germline CDR1 reads SGDLS; CDR2 reads YYNGEE. The CDR3 length is 15 residues. Trimming removed 4 bases at V and 1 base at J, with 14 bases between. The CDR3 here is CASSPRTGRNTEAFF. Written as DNA, the CDR3 is TGTGCCAGCAGCCCCCGGACGGGGAGGAACACTGAAGCTTTCTTT.

The table lists this clone with a few counts. The V gene is TRBV4-2, the J gene TRBJ2-1; 7 bases agree with TRBD2. The CDR3 totals 15 residues. Germline lookup yields CDR1 LGHNA and CDR2 YNFKEQ. V was pared by 1 base and J by 8 bases, with 8 bases of the junction left unmatched. This CDR3 is CASSQVGGGFDEQFF. DNA of the CDR3: TGTGCCAGCAGCCAAGTGGGGGGAGGGTTCGATGAGCAGTTCTTC.

This chain uses TRBV6-5 with TRBJ1-6; D is unclear. V was trimmed by 6 bases and J by 10 bases, leaving 16 bases between them. This CDR3 spans 14 amino acids. CDR1 and CDR2 from the germline V gene are MNHEY and SVGAGI. CDR3 coding DNA: TGTGCCAGCAGCTATCCAGGAAATGGCTCACCCCTCCACTTT. Encoded protein: CASSYPGNGSPLHF.

The chain is built from TRBV29-1 and TRBJ1-1; 10 bases agree with TRBD1. CDR1 and CDR2 from the germline V gene are SQVTM and ANQGSEA. The V and J ends lost 1 base and 4 bases, in that order; junction bases with no gene match: 0. There are 13 residues in the CDR3. CDR3 in amino acids: CSVEGQGATEAFF. In DNA, the CDR3 is TGCAGCGTTGAAGGACAGGGGGCCACTGAAGCTTTCTTT.

The rearrangement joins TRBV2 to TRBJ2-5; TRBD2 agrees at 14 bases. The CDR3 extends over 16 amino acids. The ends lost 4 bases at V and 5 bases at J; junction bases unmatched: 6. Germline CDR1 is SNHLY and CDR2 is FYNNEI. CDR3 residues: CASSVRGLAGAETQYF. The DNA for the CDR3 is TGTGCCAGCAGTGTAAGGGGACTAGCGGGAGCCGAGACCCAGTACTTC.

This clone was recorded a few times. The V and J genes are TRBV9 and TRBJ1-5, with D perhaps matching TRBD1 (5 bases). V gave up 4 bases and J gave up 7 bases, with 12 bases separating them. Germline CDR1 SGDLS, CDR2 YYNGEE. The CDR3 has 13 amino acids. The CDR3 sequence is CASSTQQDQPQHF. In DNA form, the CDR3 reads TGTGCCAGCAGCACCCAACAGGACCAGCCCCAGCATTTT.

The genes are TRBV10-2 and TRBJ2-7; weak D call: TRBD1 (6 bases). Germline assignment: CDR1 WSHSY and CDR2 SAAADI. V lost 6 bases and J lost 6, with 9 bases in between. CDR3 length: 11 residues. The CDR3 spells CASSGQREQYF. The CDR3 nucleotides read TGCGCCAGCAGCGGACAGCGCGAGCAGTACTTC.

The chain joins TRBV11-3 to TRBJ2-7; 12 bases fit TRBD2. The CDR3 runs to 18 residues. Germline-derived CDR1 and CDR2 are SGHNT and YENEEA. Trimming removed 2 bases from V and 3 bases from J; junction bases left unmatched: 11. CDR3 amino acids: CASSLSRVWTSGIYEQYF. The CDR3 DNA reads as TGTGCCAGCAGCTTATCTAGGGTGTGGACTAGCGGGATCTACGAGCAGTACTTC.

The rearrangement links TRBV5-1 to TRBJ1-2; 9 bases line up with TRBD1. Losses at the gene ends were 4 bases for V and 8 bases for J; bases not matched to a gene: 6. Per the germline V gene, CDR1 is SGHRS and CDR2 is YFSETQ. This CDR3 is built from 13 residues. The DNA for the CDR3 is TGCGCCAGCAGCGTGGGACAGGGTAAGGGCTACACCTTC. Protein product: CASSVGQGKGYTF.